The 3 T cell receptor beta chains presented below share a single source sample, sequenced in a study of Graves' ophthalmopathy and Graves' hyperthyroidism. RNA transcripts served as template for amplifying TCR beta CDR3 sequences. HTBI-primed RT-PCR formed the first round, and a multiplex PCR formed the second. TCRdb independently ran MiXCR on the multiplex PCR reads; one entry per CDR3 protein. The table has over a million distinct CDR3 sequences, around a third seen once. What was sequenced was peripheral blood or thyroid tissue (not recorded which). These receptors all come from an adult man with Graves' hyperthyroidism.

This sequence joins TRBV29-1 and TRBJ1-5; 9 bases fit TRBD1. Germline CDR1 reads SQVTM; CDR2 reads ANQGSEA. V shed 5 bases, J shed 7 bases, and the junction held 9 bases outside the gene matches. This CDR3 comprises 14 residues. In nucleotides, the CDR3 is TGCAGCGTTCCGGACAGGGGTGTGAACCAGCCCCAGCATTTT. It specifies CSVPDRGVNQPQHF.

The chain carries TRBV25-1 and TRBJ1-4; 10 bases are a match to TRBD1. The DNA end is more similar to TRBJ2-2, so the J call may be wrong. The germline V gene encodes CDR1 MGHDK and CDR2 SYGVNS. The CDR3 covers 16 residues. The CDR3 DNA reads TGTGCCAGCAGTGAATACGGACAGGGGGGCACCGGGGAGCTGTTTTTT. As protein: CASSEYGQGGTGELFF.

This clonotype was recorded at least ten times. The chain uses TRBV6-5 and TRBJ1-5, with D hard to call. Trimming stripped 6 bases from V and 0 bases from J, with 9 bases between. The CDR3 has 14 amino acids. The germline CDR1 and CDR2 sequences are MNHEY and SVGAGI. The CDR3 nucleotides read TGTGCCAGCAGGCCGCCAGGTAGCAATCAGCCCCAGCATTTT. Protein product: CASRPPGSNQPQHF.